The 29 T cell receptor beta chains reported below all come from one sample, sequenced in a study of blood T cell repertoires in COVID-19. Only in-frame clones appear in the TCRdb table, and some are missing; sequencing was by immunoSEQ multiplex PCR. The data hold under 450,000 clones, with 83% observed a single time. The sequenced sample was PBMCs or T cells enriched from blood (not recorded which). These receptors were taken from a woman aged 45-65 years who had recovered from COVID-19.

The chain recombines TRBV13 with TRBJ2-3; D not resolved. The CDR3 has 13 amino acids. Germline V gives CDR1 PRHDT, CDR2 FYEKMQ (reference sequence). Trimming pared 5 bases from V and 2 bases from J, leaving 8 bases between. CDR3 nucleotide sequence: TGTGCCAGCAGCCTCCAGGTCACAGATACGCAGTATTTT. This sequence encodes CASSLQVTDTQYF.

CDR3 amino acids: CASSAGSNTEAFF. The CDR3, as DNA: TGTGCCAGCAGTGCCGGGAGTAACACTGAAGCTTTCTTT. This chain links TRBV6-4 with TRBJ1-1; D is unresolved. Trimming removed 4 bases at V and 2 bases at J, with 8 bases between. Germline V gene lookup returns CDR1 MRHNA and CDR2 SNTAGT. The CDR3 totals 13 residues.

The gene calls are TRBV5-4 and TRBJ2-3, with D possibly TRBD1 on 5 matching bases. Per the germline V gene, CDR1 is SGHNT and CDR2 is YYREEE (reference sequence). The CDR3 covers 15 residues. V gave up 0 bases and J gave up 1 base, with 9 bases separating them. The CDR3 loop reads CASSLGRAGTDTQYF. In DNA form, the CDR3 reads TGTGCCAGCAGCTTGGGCAGGGCGGGCACAGATACGCAGTATTTT.

The gene calls are TRBV7-9 and TRBJ2-1; 8 bases match TRBD1. The V and J ends lost 2 bases and 8 bases, in that order; junction bases with no gene match: 5. Germline V CDR1 and CDR2: SEHNR, FQNEAQ (reference sequence). CDR3 length equals 14 residues. The CDR3 sequence is CASSLTLTGDEQFF. Here the CDR3 DNA reads TGTGCCAGCAGCTTAACCCTGACAGGGGATGAGCAGTTCTTC.

This clone has only one observation. The chain has TRBV2 and TRBJ1-1, with 7 bases fitting TRBD1. Germline V gene sequence: CDR1 SNHLY, CDR2 FYNNEI. The CDR3 loop spans 13 amino acids. The ends lost 6 bases at V and 10 bases at J; junction bases unmatched: 11. This CDR3 reads CASRTTGRGAAFF. The CDR3 DNA follows: TGTGCCAGCAGGACGACAGGGCGCGGAGCAGCTTTCTTT.

The rearrangement uses TRBV5-1 and TRBJ1-4; D is possibly TRBD1 (6 bases). Per germline, CDR1 SGHRS and CDR2 YFSETQ. V was clipped by 1 base and J by 5 bases, with 12 bases between them. This CDR3 has 15 amino acids. Written as DNA, the CDR3 is TGCGCCAGCAGCTTGTCTAGTCAGGGGAATGAAAAACTGTTTTTT. Its protein is CASSLSSQGNEKLFF.

The chain employs TRBV6-1 and TRBJ2-7; a possible D gene is TRBD2 (6 bases). With 6 bases removed from V and 7 bases from J, the gap between germline ends came to 22 bases. The CDR3 loop spans 15 amino acids. Germline-derived CDR1 and CDR2 are MNHNS and SASEGT. This CDR3 reads CASRSSSGETKEQYF. The CDR3 coding sequence is TGTGCCAGCAGGTCCAGTTCGGGAGAAACCAAAGAGCAGTACTTC.

This rearrangement joins TRBV19 to TRBJ1-3; 8 positions agree with TRBD1. Germline V gene sequence: CDR1 LNHDA, CDR2 SQIVND (reference sequence). The CDR3 runs to 15 residues. The V gene end was trimmed by 3 bases and the J gene end by 2 bases; junction bases not matched to a gene: 3. The CDR3 reads CASSMQGAPGNTIYF. CDR3 nucleotide sequence: TGTGCCAGTAGTATGCAGGGGGCGCCTGGAAACACCATATATTTT.

On this clone: A read error may explain this, as a much larger clone is one base away. The sample holds other DNA sequences that translate to the same CDR3. V usage is TRBV30 and J usage is TRBJ1-5, with D perhaps matching TRBD1 (5 bases). V lost 3 bases to trimming and J lost 2 bases, with 5 bases between them. Germline assignment: CDR1 GTSNPN and CDR2 SVGIG (reference sequence). This CDR3 is 12 amino acids long. The CDR3 DNA reads as TGTGCCTGGAGACAGGGCAATCAGCCCCAGCATTTT. It codes for CAWRQGNQPQHF.

The rearrangement uses TRBV6-6 and TRBJ2-2; 12 bases map to TRBD1. Germline V lookup: CDR1 MNHNY, CDR2 SVGAGI (reference sequence). Trimming at V came to 5 bases and at J to 6 bases, leaving 16 bases not matched to a gene. CDR3 size: 19 residues. The CDR3 sequence is CASSPVPGQGAGTPGELFF. CDR3 DNA sequence: TGTGCCAGCAGTCCAGTCCCGGGACAGGGGGCGGGGACCCCCGGGGAGCTGTTTTTT.

V and J are TRBV5-1 and TRBJ2-2; D not resolved. The germline V gene encodes CDR1 SGHRS and CDR2 YFSETQ. The CDR3 is made up of 13 amino acids. V shed 4 bases and J shed 4 bases, with 8 bases lying between them. CDR3 region: CASSPLSTGELFF. CDR3 nucleotides: TGCGCCAGCAGCCCCTTGAGCACCGGGGAGCTGTTTTTT.

The chain carries TRBV24-1 and TRBJ2-3, with TRBD2 matching 14 bases. Germline values: CDR1 KGHDR, CDR2 SFDVKD. The V segment lost 9 bases and the J segment 11 bases; nucleotides outside the gene matches: 6. The CDR3 has 13 amino acids. CDR3 DNA sequence: TGTGCCACCGAAGGGACTAGCGGGAGTGGGCAGTATTTT. It translates to CATEGTSGSGQYF.

On this clone: The sample carries other DNA sequences with the same CDR3. The chain carries TRBV7-3 and TRBJ1-1; D gene unclear. Germline V lookup: CDR1 SGHTA, CDR2 FQGTGA. The V end lost 1 base, the J end lost 3 bases, and 6 bases lay between the germline ends. The CDR3 is 13 residues long. The CDR3 nucleotides are TGTGCCAGCAGCTTAAGTTCGGACACTGAAGCTTTCTTT. Protein: CASSLSSDTEAFF.

The chain employs TRBV7-9 and TRBJ1-4, with 10 bases lining up with TRBD1. The germline V gene has CDR1 SEHNR and CDR2 FQNEAQ (reference sequence). The CDR3 is 16 amino acids. V shed 3 bases, J shed 5 bases, and the junction held 6 bases outside the gene matches. CDR3 sequence: CASSFGTGARNEKLFF. CDR3 sequence (DNA): TGTGCCAGCAGCTTTGGGACAGGGGCGAGAAATGAAAAACTGTTTTTT.

For the CDR3, the DNA is TGTGCCAGTAGTATACCTTTTGGGACAGGGTCGTTCTATGGCTACACCTTC. As protein: CASSIPFGTGSFYGYTF. The chain links TRBV19 to TRBJ1-2; 9 bases fit TRBD1. With V trimmed by 2 bases and J by 4 bases, 11 bases remained unmatched. CDR1 is LNHDA, CDR2 SQIVND, per germline (reference sequence). There are 17 residues in the CDR3.

The CDR3 spells CSVSFTGHLNTEAFF. The CDR3 coding sequence is TGCAGCGTTTCGTTTACGGGACACTTAAACACTGAAGCTTTCTTT. The chain uses TRBV29-1 and TRBJ1-1; D possibly corresponds to TRBD1 (6 bases). Germline-derived CDR1 and CDR2 are SQVTM and ANQGSEA. This CDR3 has 15 residues. V lost 5 bases and J 2 bases, leaving 18 bases between the germline ends.

This rearrangement joins TRBV18 to TRBJ2-1; no definite D call. The V end lost 3 bases, the J end lost 7 bases, and 7 bases lay between the germline ends. In germline, CDR1 is KGHSH, CDR2 LQKENI. CDR3 length: 12 residues. Here the CDR3 DNA reads TGTGCCAGCTCACCCGCTCTAAATGAGCAGTTCTTC. Amino acids: CASSPALNEQFF.

The chain combines TRBV4-1 with TRBJ1-3; possible D gene TRBD1, 5 bases. The CDR3 length is 14 residues. Per germline, CDR1 MGHRA and CDR2 YSYEKL. Trimming stripped 2 bases from V and 6 bases from J, with 11 bases between. Written as DNA, the CDR3 is TGCGCCAGCAGCCAACTCGGACAAGCAAACACCATATATTTT. This translates into CASSQLGQANTIYF.

This clone was counted only a few times. This chain joins TRBV4-2 and TRBJ1-6; the D gene is possibly TRBD1 (6 bases). The CDR3 sequence is 18 residues long. Germline lookup yields CDR1 LGHNA and CDR2 YNFKEQ. V lost 0 bases, J lost 0 bases, and 12 bases lay in between. The CDR3 loop is CASSQELRGSSYNSPLHF. CDR3 bases: TGTGCCAGCAGCCAAGAACTAAGGGGGAGCTCCTATAATTCACCCCTCCACTTT.

The CDR3 DNA follows: TGTGCCAGCTCACCCGGGACAGATCTCTATGGCTACACCTTC. This gives the protein CASSPGTDLYGYTF. The chain recombines TRBV18 with TRBJ1-2, with 7 bases aligning to TRBD1. CDR3 size: 14 residues. With V trimmed by 3 bases and J by 4 bases, 5 bases remained unmatched. CDR1 and CDR2 (germline): KGHSH, LQKENI.

The J gene is TRBJ2-1, the V gene TRBV10-1, with 10 nucleotides matching TRBD2. V trimming: 8 bases; J trimming: 8 bases; junction bases outside the gene matches: 12. Per the germline V gene, CDR1 is WNHNN and CDR2 is SYGVQD (reference sequence). This CDR3 has 15 residues. The CDR3 DNA reads TGCGCCAGCCCGGTAGCGGGGGGATCTCGGGATGAGCAGTTCTTC. It specifies CASPVAGGSRDEQFF.

This clone turned up a few times. J is TRBJ2-1 and V is TRBV19, with 8 nucleotides matching TRBD2. CDR3 size: 13 residues. Germline V CDR1 and CDR2: LNHDA, SQIVND (reference sequence). V lost 4 bases, J lost 5 bases, and 1 base stayed unmatched. CDR3: CASSTGGDNEQFF. The CDR3 DNA reads as TGTGCCAGTAGTACGGGGGGGGACAATGAGCAGTTCTTC.

This rearrangement joins TRBV29-1 to TRBJ1-2; D perhaps matches TRBD1 (5 bases). The germline V gene encodes CDR1 SQVTM and CDR2 ANQGSEA. The length of the CDR3 is 11 residues. V lost 7 bases to trimming and J lost 5 bases, with 11 bases between them. The CDR3 region has the DNA TGCAGCGGCGACAGTGGGTATGGCTACACCTTC. It yields the protein CSGDSGYGYTF.

The genes are TRBV30 and TRBJ2-1; TRBD2 matches at 7 bases. The CDR3 is 17 amino acids. Germline V lookup: CDR1 GTSNPN, CDR2 SVGIG (reference sequence). V lost 0 bases and J lost 1; bases outside the gene matches: 9. The CDR3 loop is CAWSVLGLAASYNEQFF. For the CDR3, the DNA is TGTGCCTGGAGTGTACTCGGTCTAGCGGCTTCCTACAATGAGCAGTTCTTC. Based on the CDR3 plus reference TRBV30 and TRBJ2-1, the full variable domain is SQTIHQWPATLVQPVGSPLSLECTVEGTSNPNLYWYRQAAGRGLQLLFYSVGIGQISSEVPQNLSASRPQDRQFILSSKKLLLSDSGFYLCAWSVLGLAASYNEQFFGPGTRLTVL.

The CDR3 loop reads CASSLRGLGGVRDSYNEQFF. The DNA for the CDR3 is TGTGCCAGCAGCTTAAGGGGACTAGGAGGAGTTCGGGACTCCTACAATGAGCAGTTCTTC. The rearrangement links TRBV7-3 to TRBJ2-1; TRBD2 agrees at 8 bases. J was trimmed by 0 bases and V by 1 base; bases with no gene match: 14. This CDR3 contains 20 residues. CDR1 and CDR2 (germline): SGHTA, FQGTGA. Full variable domain (outside the CDR3, taken from reference TRBV7-3 and TRBJ2-1): GAGVSQTPSNKVTEKGKYVELRCDPISGHTALYWYRQSLGQGPEFLIYFQGTGAADDSGLPNDRFFAVRPEGSVSTLKIQRTERGDSAVYLCASSLRGLGGVRDSYNEQFFGPGTRLTVL.

The chain has TRBV11-2 and TRBJ1-1, with 7 nucleotides matching TRBD1. V lost 5 bases and J lost 2; bases outside the gene matches: 5. The CDR3 loop spans 14 amino acids. Germline lookup yields CDR1 SGHAT and CDR2 FQNNGV. The CDR3 reads CASSPGTANTEAFF. CDR3 DNA: TGTGCCAGCAGCCCTGGGACAGCAAACACTGAAGCTTTCTTT.

This clone was picked up a small number of times. Other DNA sequences in the sample encode the same CDR3. The gene calls are TRBV18 and TRBJ1-1, with TRBD1 matching over 7 bases. CDR3 length: 14 residues. With 5 bases clipped from V and 5 bases from J, the junction kept 8 bases outside the gene matches. The germline gives CDR1 KGHSH, CDR2 LQKENI. CDR3 sequence (DNA): TGTGCCAGCTCATCGACAGGGTCTCGGACTGAAGCTTTCTTT. This gives the protein CASSSTGSRTEAFF.

This clone was seen a single time. V gene TRBV18 combines with J gene TRBJ1-1; 8 nucleotides agree with TRBD1. V shed 0 bases and J 4 bases; nucleotides not matched to a gene: 10. The CDR3 is 17 amino acids. Germline CDR1 is KGHSH and CDR2 is LQKENI. CDR3 residues: CASSPPRTGRVATEAFF. The CDR3 DNA sequence: TGTGCCAGCTCACCACCCAGGACAGGGAGAGTTGCCACTGAAGCTTTCTTT.

The chain uses TRBV7-6 and TRBJ1-4, with 8 bases lining up with TRBD1. The CDR3 totals 16 residues. Per the germline V gene, CDR1 is SGHVS and CDR2 is FNYEAQ. Germline trimming cut 2 bases from V and 5 bases from J; bases unmatched to any gene: 7. The CDR3 region is CASSLYPGQGNEKLFF. The CDR3 region has the DNA TGTGCCAGCAGCTTATATCCCGGACAGGGAAATGAAAAACTGTTTTTT.